This paragraph reports one T cell receptor (beta chain). The antigen is unknown. The data belong to a study of beta chain features in type 1 diabetes. The study reverse transcribed the entire isolated RNA, so it sequenced expressed TCRB transcripts. Profiling relied on immunoSEQ multiplex PCR, and the TCRdb table lists in-frame clones only, not all of them. This table holds hundreds of thousands of clones, around a sixth found once. General study results and limits: There was no resolution here of whether HLA type influences TCRB rearrangement. A pattern of fewer insertions and more deletions at VDJ junctions was seen in type 1 diabetes patients.

Germline CDR1 reads MNHEY; CDR2 reads SVGAGI. V was pared by 0 bases and J by 8 bases, with 16 bases between. CDR3 length: 15 amino acids. Each donor gave one heparinised blood draw averaging approximately 100 mL. It was via CD45RO/CCR7/CD25/CD127/CD95/CD27 that CD4+ naive, central memory, regulatory and stem cell-like memory cells were sorted. The rearrangement uses TRBV6-5 and TRBJ1-1; D is undetermined. The TCR was taken from a young man in good health. Sequencing was done on a sample of naive CD4+ T cells from blood. CDR3 bases: TGTGCCAGCAGTTACTCGACGCGACACAGAGGGGAAGCTTTCTTT. As protein: CASSYSTRHRGEAFF.